Below, one TCR beta chain is given with its context. Different DNA sequences within this sample yield the same CDR3. Original processing notes: Amplification with reference gene primers provided the estimates of nucleated cell counts. Assay used: immunoSEQ multiplex PCR; TCRdb lists only in-frame clones, some missing. The DNA gave D and trimming, while V, J and clone size come from that table. The data show some 110,000 clones, approximately 83% seen once. This sample was taken from a study of blood T cell repertoires in COVID-19. The wider study: The United States, Italy and Spain supplied acute and convalescent COVID-19 samples. T cells, B-cell-depleted T cells, or PBMCs supplied cDNA or gDNA.

Trimming stripped 2 bases from V and 3 bases from J, with 5 bases between. The CDR3 totals 13 residues. Germline assignment: CDR1 SGHAT and CDR2 FQNNGV. The clonotype comes from an elderly woman with active or convalescent COVID-19. The chain recombines TRBV11-2 with TRBJ1-5; D gene unclear. Sequenced: peripheral blood. The CDR3 region has the DNA TGTGCCAGCAGCTTATCCCTCAATCAGCCCCAGCATTTT. Translating gives CASSLSLNQPQHF.